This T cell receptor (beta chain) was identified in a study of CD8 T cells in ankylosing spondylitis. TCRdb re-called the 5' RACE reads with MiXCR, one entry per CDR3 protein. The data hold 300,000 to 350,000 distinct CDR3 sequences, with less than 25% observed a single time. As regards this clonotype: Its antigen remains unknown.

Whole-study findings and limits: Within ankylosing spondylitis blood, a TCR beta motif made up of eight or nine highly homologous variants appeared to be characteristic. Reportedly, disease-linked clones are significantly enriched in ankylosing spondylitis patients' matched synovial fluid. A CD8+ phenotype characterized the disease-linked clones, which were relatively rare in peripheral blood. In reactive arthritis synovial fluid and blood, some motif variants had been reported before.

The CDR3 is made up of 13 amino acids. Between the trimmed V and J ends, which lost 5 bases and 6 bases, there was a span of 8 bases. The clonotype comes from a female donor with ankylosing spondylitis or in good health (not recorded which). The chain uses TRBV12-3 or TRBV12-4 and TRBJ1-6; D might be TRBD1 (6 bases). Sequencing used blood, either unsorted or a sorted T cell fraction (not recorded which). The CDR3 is CASSGQINSPLHF. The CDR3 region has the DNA TGTGCCAGCAGTGGACAGATTAATTCACCCCTCCACTTT.